The clone carrying this TCR beta chain was counted once. This record comes from a study of cytomegalovirus exposure and HLA in healthy donors. It was with 60 Vbeta and 13 Jbeta primers that the PCR ran. Assay: immunoSEQ multiplex PCR; the TCRdb copy retains only in-frame clones and omits some. The sample comprises about 160,000 clones, about 75% of which are singletons, and roughly 1.9% rests with the top ten. The V and J ends lost 3 bases and 6 bases, in that order; junction bases with no gene match: 12. The CDR3 is 16 residues long. Germline V gene lookup returns CDR1 SGHNT and CDR2 YYREEE (reference sequence).

The V and J genes are TRBV5-4 and TRBJ2-3; TRBD2 matches at 8 bases. The material sequenced was PBMCs. This receptor was identified in a female donor in good health and CMV-seronegative. CDR3 bases: TGTGCCAGCAGCTCTGGTGGCGGGAGGACGCGGGATACGCAGTATTTT. Translation gives CASSSGGGRTRDTQYF.